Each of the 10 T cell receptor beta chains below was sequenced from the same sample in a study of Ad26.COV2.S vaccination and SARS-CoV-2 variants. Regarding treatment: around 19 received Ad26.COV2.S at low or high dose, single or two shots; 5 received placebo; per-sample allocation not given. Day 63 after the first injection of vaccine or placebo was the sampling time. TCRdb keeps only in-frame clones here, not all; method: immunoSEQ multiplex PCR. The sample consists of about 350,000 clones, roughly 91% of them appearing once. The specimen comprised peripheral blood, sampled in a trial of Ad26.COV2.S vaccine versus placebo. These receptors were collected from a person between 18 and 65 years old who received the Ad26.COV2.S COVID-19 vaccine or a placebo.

The DNA for the CDR3 is TGTGCCAGCAGCTTAGCGGCTAGCGATTACTCCTACAATGAGCAGTTCTTC. Translated: CASSLAASDYSYNEQFF. This chain connects TRBV7-2 to TRBJ2-1, with D tentatively TRBD2 (6 bases). V shed 0 bases and J shed 0 bases, with 12 bases lying between them. Germline V gene data show CDR1 as SGHTA and CDR2 as FQGNSA. This CDR3 comprises 17 residues.

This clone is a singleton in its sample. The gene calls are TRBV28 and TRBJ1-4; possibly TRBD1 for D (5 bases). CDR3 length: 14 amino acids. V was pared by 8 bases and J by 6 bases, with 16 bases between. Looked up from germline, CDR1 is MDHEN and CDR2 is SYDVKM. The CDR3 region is CASGGRPGDEKLFF. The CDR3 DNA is TGTGCCAGCGGGGGGAGGCCGGGGGATGAAAAACTGTTTTTT.

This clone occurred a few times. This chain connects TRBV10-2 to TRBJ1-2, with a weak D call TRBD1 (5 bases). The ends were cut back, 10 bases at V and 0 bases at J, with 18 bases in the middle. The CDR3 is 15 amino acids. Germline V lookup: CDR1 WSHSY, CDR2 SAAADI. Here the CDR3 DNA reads TGCGCCACCTGGCGGGGGGATCGGGCTAACTATGGCTACACCTTC. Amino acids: CATWRGDRANYGYTF.

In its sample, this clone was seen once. The CDR3 coding sequence is TGCGCCAGCAGCCAAGGGGAATTGAACACTGAAGCTTTCTTT. Protein: CASSQGELNTEAFF. The chain is built from TRBV4-1 and TRBJ1-1; no clear D. Germline V gives CDR1 MGHRA, CDR2 YSYEKL. Trimming took off 1 base at V and 0 bases at J, with 6 bases between the two ends. The CDR3 is made up of 14 amino acids.

In nucleotides, the CDR3 is TGTGCCAGCAGCTTTAACGATAACTATGGCTACACCTTC. Translated, it gives CASSFNDNYGYTF. The chain joins TRBV7-8 to TRBJ1-2; D gene ambiguous. V dropped 3 bases and J dropped 1 base, with 6 bases sitting between them. Germline CDR1 SGHVS, CDR2 FQNEAQ. The CDR3 contains 13 residues.

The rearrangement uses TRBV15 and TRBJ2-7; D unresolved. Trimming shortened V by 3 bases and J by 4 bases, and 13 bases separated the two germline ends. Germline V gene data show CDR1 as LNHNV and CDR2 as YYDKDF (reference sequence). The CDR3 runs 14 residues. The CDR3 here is CATSRDKTTYEQYF. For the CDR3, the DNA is TGTGCCACCAGCAGGGATAAGACAACGTACGAGCAGTACTTC.

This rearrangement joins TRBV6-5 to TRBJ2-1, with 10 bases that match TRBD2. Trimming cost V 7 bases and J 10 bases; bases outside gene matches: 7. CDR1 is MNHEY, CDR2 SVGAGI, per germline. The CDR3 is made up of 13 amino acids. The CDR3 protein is CASMTFSGREQFF. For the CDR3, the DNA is TGTGCCAGCATGACCTTTAGCGGGAGGGAGCAGTTCTTC.

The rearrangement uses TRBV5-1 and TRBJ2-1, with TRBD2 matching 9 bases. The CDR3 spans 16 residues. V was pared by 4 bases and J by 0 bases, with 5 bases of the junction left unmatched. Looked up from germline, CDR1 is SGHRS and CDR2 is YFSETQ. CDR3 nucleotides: TGCGCCAGCAGCCCGCCGACTAGCGGCTCCTACAATGAGCAGTTCTTC. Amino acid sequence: CASSPPTSGSYNEQFF.

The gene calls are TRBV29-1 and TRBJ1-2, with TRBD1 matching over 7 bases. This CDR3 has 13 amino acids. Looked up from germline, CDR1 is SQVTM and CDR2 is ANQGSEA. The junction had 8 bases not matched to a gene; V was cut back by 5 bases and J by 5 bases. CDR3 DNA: TGCAGCGTTAAGGTGCAGGGGGGGTATGGCTACACCTTC. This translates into CSVKVQGGYGYTF.

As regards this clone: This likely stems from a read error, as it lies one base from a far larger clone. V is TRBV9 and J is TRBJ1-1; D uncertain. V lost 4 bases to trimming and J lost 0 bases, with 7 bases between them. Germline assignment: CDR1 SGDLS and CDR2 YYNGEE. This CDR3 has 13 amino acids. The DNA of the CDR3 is TGTGCCAGCAGCAGGCAGATGAACACTGAAGCTTTCTTT. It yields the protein CASSRQMNTEAFF. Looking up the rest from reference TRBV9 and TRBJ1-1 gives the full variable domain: DSGVTQTPKHLITATGQRVTLRCSPRSGDLSVYWYQQSLDQGLQFLIQYYNGEERAKGNILERFSAQQFPDLHSELNLSSLELGDSALYFCASSRQMNTEAFFGQGTRLTVV.